This T cell receptor beta chain came from a study of blood T cell repertoires in COVID-19. Study-level background: The samples span acute and convalescent COVID-19 from the United States, Italy and Spain. The analysed material was cDNA or gDNA that came from T cells, B-cell-depleted T cells, or PBMCs.

V was trimmed by 1 base and J by 5 bases, leaving 14 bases between them. CDR3 length equals 15 residues. Germline CDR1 is MGHDK and CDR2 is SYGVNS. Source study methods: How many nucleated cells were present was estimated from reference gene primer amplification. Profiling relied on immunoSEQ multiplex PCR, and the TCRdb table lists in-frame clones only, not all of them. The DNA gave D and trimming, while V, J and clone size come from that table. The sample shows approximately 170,000 clones, less than 90% of them seen only once. The chain has TRBV25-1 and TRBJ2-5; D may be TRBD1 (6 bases). This clonotype originated in a man in his sixties with acute or convalescent COVID-19. Sample: peripheral blood. The CDR3 here is CASSESAGEGETQYF. DNA for the CDR3: TGTGCCAGCAGTGAATCCGCAGGGGAAGGGGAGACCCAGTACTTC. Full variable domain (rest looked up from reference TRBV25-1 and TRBJ2-5): EADIYQTPRYLVIGTGKKITLECSQTMGHDKMYWYQQDPGMELHLIHYSYGVNSTEKGDLSSESTVSRIRTEHFPLTLESARPSHTSQYLCASSESAGEGETQYFGPGTRLLVL.